This paragraph covers one TCR beta chain sequence. The data originate from a study of blood T cell repertoires in COVID-19. Study background: Both acute and convalescent COVID-19 samples were obtained from the United States, Italy and Spain.

Data came from immunoSEQ multiplex PCR; TCRdb stores just in-frame clones and leaves some out. The sample holds 390,000 or so clones; 80% to 90% are singletons and the top ten take about 1%. Trimming took off 6 bases at V and 0 bases at J, with 9 bases between the two ends. Germline loops: CDR1 ENHRY, CDR2 SYGVKD. This CDR3 contains 14 residues. This sequence was found in a man aged 18 to 29 who had recovered from COVID-19. Sequenced: PBMCs or T cells enriched from blood (not recorded which). The rearrangement links TRBV10-3 to TRBJ1-3, with D maybe TRBD1 (5 bases). The CDR3 DNA is TGTGCCATCAGCCAACAGGTCTCTGGAAACACCATATATTTT. Protein product: CAISQQVSGNTIYF.